One sample yielded the 32 T cell receptor beta chains listed below, sequenced in a study of T cell responses to AZD1222 COVID-19 vaccine (dated by TCRdb to 2020 to 2023). Interpreted using the paper, the time point label stands for: baseline before first vaccination. The label giving this sample's treatment or condition can be read as: meningococcal conjugate vaccine given as trial control. Receptor amplification or capture employed the immunoSEQ multiplex PCR assay. TCRdb stores this immuneACCESS table with in-frame sequences only. Part of the clones is absent; in the studies checked, under half of the shortfall reflects unresolved V genes, and no reason is known for the rest. The sample yields about 140,000 clones; 90% to 95% were counted once. The biggest ten clones account for more than 0.7% of the sample. The material sequenced was peripheral blood, taken on day 0 of MenACWY control vaccination. The receptors were gathered from an adult in good health.

J is TRBJ2-1 and V is TRBV7-3, with D maybe TRBD2 (5 bases). The CDR3 runs to 14 residues. Germline loops: CDR1 SGHTA, CDR2 FQGTGA. V lost 3 bases and J 4 bases, leaving 10 bases between the germline ends. CDR3 nucleotides: TGTGCCAGCAGCTTGGACTTAGCTTACAATGAGCAGTTCTTC. This gives the protein CASSLDLAYNEQFF.

The chain couples TRBV28 to TRBJ1-2, with 8 bases aligning to TRBD1. Germline V gene sequence: CDR1 MDHEN, CDR2 SYDVKM. The CDR3 extends over 16 amino acids. The trim removed 5 bases at V and 5 bases at J, leaving 13 bases unmatched. CDR3 region: CASSGRDRNVWYGYTF. The DNA of the CDR3 is TGTGCCAGCAGTGGCCGGGACAGGAACGTTTGGTATGGCTACACCTTC.

The chain has TRBV13 and TRBJ2-1; the match to TRBD1 covers 8 bases. Trimming at V came to 5 bases and at J to 6 bases, leaving 3 bases not matched to a gene. CDR1 and CDR2 (germline): PRHDT, FYEKMQ (reference sequence). This CDR3 is built from 13 residues. The CDR3 DNA sequence: TGTGCCAGCAGCGCGGACAGGGCCAATGAGCAGTTCTTC. Protein sequence: CASSADRANEQFF.

The rearrangement uses TRBV10-3 and TRBJ1-6; TRBD1 might be the D (6 bases). The CDR3 runs to 15 residues. CDR1 is ENHRY and CDR2 is SYGVKD in the germline V gene. The V gene lost 0 bases and the J gene lost 6 bases, with 9 bases spanning the gap. CDR3 sequence reads: CAISESNRVNSPLHF. The CDR3 DNA is TGTGCCATCAGTGAGTCTAACAGGGTTAATTCACCCCTCCACTTT.

This chain uses TRBV27 with TRBJ1-6; weak D call: TRBD1 (5 bases). The CDR3 has 13 residues. Germline V gene lookup returns CDR1 MNHEY and CDR2 SMNVEV (reference sequence). Trimming took off 0 bases at V and 9 bases at J, with 6 bases between the two ends. CDR3 protein: CASSLSGGSPLHF. The DNA for the CDR3 is TGTGCCAGCAGTTTATCTGGGGGTTCACCCCTCCACTTT.

The chain is built from TRBV12-3 or TRBV12-4 and TRBJ1-5; D not certain. The V end was cut by 1 base, the J end by 9 bases, with 4 bases between. There are 11 residues in the CDR3. The CDR3 sequence is CASSLDGPQHF. Written as DNA, the CDR3 is TGTGCCAGCAGTTTAGATGGGCCCCAGCATTTT.

V is TRBV5-1 and J is TRBJ1-1; possibly TRBD1 for D (5 bases). V was shortened by 4 bases and J by 1 base, with 8 bases between the two germline ends. The CDR3 has 13 amino acids. CDR1 is SGHRS, CDR2 YFSETQ, per germline. CDR3 nucleotides: TGCGCCAGCAGCGGGGGAAAGAACACTGAAGCTTTCTTT. Protein product: CASSGGKNTEAFF.

This clone turned up a few times. The chain combines TRBV4-1 with TRBJ2-7; no firm D call. Germline V gene data show CDR1 as MGHRA and CDR2 as YSYEKL. The CDR3 sequence is 14 residues long. Trimming removed 4 bases from V and 4 bases from J, with 14 bases in between. CDR3 nucleotides: TGCGCCAGCAGCCCGGATACGCACCCATACGAGCAGTACTTC. Translating gives CASSPDTHPYEQYF.

The chain combines TRBV4-3 with TRBJ2-7; 7 bases match TRBD1. The CDR3 consists of 15 residues. Germline V gene sequence: CDR1 LGHNA, CDR2 YSLEER. With 1 base clipped from V and 4 bases from J, the junction kept 7 bases outside the gene matches. CDR3 DNA: TGCGCCAGCAGCCAAGGGCAGGGGGACGGTTACGAGCAGTACTTC. Its protein product is CASSQGQGDGYEQYF.

DNA of the CDR3: TGCGCCAGCAGCCCCTATAGGGGCGCTGGGGCCGATTTATATTTT. This encodes CASSPYRGAGADLYF. The chain joins TRBV4-1 to TRBJ1-3; tentative D call: TRBD1 (5 bases). This CDR3 has 15 amino acids. V was clipped by 4 bases and J by 14 bases, with 24 bases between them. From germline, CDR1 is MGHRA and CDR2 YSYEKL.

This clone has more than one count but fewer than ten. The rearrangement links TRBV7-8 to TRBJ1-1; D is ambiguous. The CDR3 totals 15 residues. The V end lost 2 bases, the J end lost 2 bases, and 12 bases lay between the germline ends. In germline, CDR1 is SGHVS, CDR2 FQNEAQ. In DNA form, the CDR3 reads TGTGCCAGCAGCTTATACGACCCGGGAAACACTGAAGCTTTCTTT. The encoded protein is CASSLYDPGNTEAFF.

V usage is TRBV28 and J usage is TRBJ2-3; 7 positions agree with TRBD2. The V gene end was trimmed by 5 bases and the J gene end by 2 bases; junction bases not matched to a gene: 7. The CDR3 covers 15 residues. Germline assignment: CDR1 MDHEN and CDR2 SYDVKM. As DNA, the CDR3 is TGTGCCAGCAGTCTTTGGGGGAGGGCCACAGATACGCAGTATTTT. Translating gives CASSLWGRATDTQYF.

The chain carries TRBV5-1 and TRBJ1-6; TRBD1 matches 9 bases. Per germline, CDR1 SGHRS and CDR2 YFSETQ. The J segment lost 7 bases and the V segment lost 4 bases, leaving 3 bases of the junction unmatched. This CDR3 contains 14 residues. The CDR3: CASSPGQGNSPLHF. The CDR3 DNA reads TGCGCCAGCAGCCCGGGACAGGGAAATTCACCCCTCCACTTT.

The CDR3 loop is CASSYGPGELFF. CDR3 nucleotides: TGTGCCAGCAGTTACGGTCCCGGGGAGCTGTTTTTT. V and J are TRBV6-5 and TRBJ2-2, with unresolved D. The CDR3 loop spans 12 amino acids. Per germline, CDR1 MNHEY and CDR2 SVGAGI. Trimming cost V 2 bases and J 6 bases, with 4 bases left between them.

The gene calls are TRBV6-2 or TRBV6-3 and TRBJ2-1; 7 bases are shared with TRBD2. Looked up from germline, CDR1 is MNHEY and CDR2 is SVGEGT. Trimming removed 2 bases from V and 0 bases from J; junction bases left unmatched: 13. The CDR3 extends over 19 amino acids. The CDR3 spells CASSYPIGGSTSSYNEQFF. In DNA, the CDR3 is TGTGCCAGCAGTTACCCTATCGGGGGGTCGACAAGCTCCTACAATGAGCAGTTCTTC.

This chain uses TRBV15 with TRBJ1-2, with 8 bases aligning to TRBD1. The CDR3 is 18 residues long. CDR1 is LNHNV and CDR2 is YYDKDF in the germline V gene (reference sequence). V lost 0 bases, J lost 7 bases, and 16 bases stayed unmatched. DNA for the CDR3: TGTGCCACCAGCAGAGACTACTCCGGGACAGGTGGCGAGTCTGGCTACACCTTC. Translated, it gives CATSRDYSGTGGESGYTF.

This chain links TRBV29-1 with TRBJ1-1; 8 nucleotides line up with TRBD1. The CDR3 spans 14 residues. CDR1 is SQVTM and CDR2 is ANQGSEA in the germline V gene. With V trimmed by 5 bases and J by 0 bases, 5 bases remained unmatched. Here the CDR3 DNA reads TGCAGCGTTACAGGGGGAGGGATGAACACTGAAGCTTTCTTT. Protein sequence: CSVTGGGMNTEAFF.

This rearrangement joins TRBV5-6 to TRBJ1-1; D remains ambiguous. Germline-derived CDR1 and CDR2 are SGHDT and YYEEEE. V was shortened by 0 bases and J by 7 bases, with 13 bases between the two germline ends. The CDR3 contains 14 residues. The CDR3 sequence is CASSLALGLGEAFF. In DNA form, the CDR3 reads TGTGCCAGCAGCTTGGCGTTAGGGCTCGGTGAAGCTTTCTTT.

The J gene is TRBJ2-1, the V gene TRBV27; 12 bases fit TRBD2. V lost 5 bases and J lost 8; bases outside the gene matches: 7. From germline, CDR1 is MNHEY and CDR2 SMNVEV (reference sequence). The CDR3 runs 15 residues. CDR3 amino acids: CASSPSGRAHHEQFF. DNA of the CDR3: TGTGCCAGCAGTCCTAGCGGGAGGGCCCATCATGAGCAGTTCTTC.

DNA of the CDR3: TGTGCCACCAGCGGACCGAAACAGGGGTGGGGTGTGAATCAGCCCCAGCATTTT. Protein: CATSGPKQGWGVNQPQHF. This sequence joins TRBV15 and TRBJ1-5, with TRBD1 identical over 7 bases. CDR1 is LNHNV, CDR2 YYDKDF, per germline (reference sequence). The CDR3 extends over 18 amino acids. V gave up 5 bases and J gave up 4 bases; unmatched junction bases: 17. Drawing the rest from reference TRBV15 and TRBJ1-5, the complete variable domain is DAMVIQNPRYQVTQFGKPVTLSCSQTLNHNVMYWYQQKSSQAPKLLFHYYDKDFNNEADTPDNFQSRRPNTSFCFLDIRSPGLGDTAMYLCATSGPKQGWGVNQPQHFGDGTRLSIL.

CDR3 in amino acids: CASSESRGNKAFF. The CDR3 nucleotides are TGTGCCAGCAGTGAATCCCGGGGAAACAAAGCTTTCTTT. The V gene is TRBV2, the J gene TRBJ1-1, with D uncertain. Germline V gives CDR1 SNHLY, CDR2 FYNNEI. There are 13 residues in the CDR3. Trimming took 2 bases from V and 9 from J, leaving 13 bases between them.

This chain links TRBV7-2 with TRBJ2-3, with D unclear. Trimming took 6 bases from V and 2 from J, leaving 6 bases between them. Germline V gene sequence: CDR1 SGHTA, CDR2 FQGNSA. This CDR3 is built from 12 residues. For the CDR3, the DNA is TGTGCCAGCAGTCTTTCCACAGATACGCAGTATTTT. Translation: CASSLSTDTQYF.

This clone was found a few times. The rearrangement joins TRBV24-1 to TRBJ1-2; no firm D call. The V end lost 1 base, the J end lost 8 bases, and 10 bases lay between the germline ends. Germline V lookup: CDR1 KGHDR, CDR2 SFDVKD. The CDR3 runs 13 residues. DNA for the CDR3: TGTGCCACCAGTGATTTTCGGCAGCTCGGCTACACCTTC. This encodes CATSDFRQLGYTF.

The chain uses TRBV29-1 and TRBJ2-3, with 7 bases that match TRBD1. Per the germline V gene, CDR1 is SQVTM and CDR2 is ANQGSEA. Trimming cost V 4 bases and J 3 bases; bases outside gene matches: 10. The CDR3 is 15 residues long. The CDR3 loop reads CSVGGWDRLTDTQYF. CDR3 DNA sequence: TGCAGCGTTGGGGGATGGGACAGATTAACAGATACGCAGTATTTT.

The chain employs TRBV19 and TRBJ2-7, with 11 bases fitting TRBD2. With 3 bases clipped from V and 5 bases from J, the junction kept 9 bases outside the gene matches. The germline V gene encodes CDR1 LNHDA and CDR2 SQIVND (reference sequence). CDR3 length: 16 amino acids. Written as DNA, the CDR3 is TGTGCCAGTAGTATTACTAGCGGGAGCCTCGCCGACGAGCAGTACTTC. It codes for CASSITSGSLADEQYF. Looking up the rest from reference TRBV19 and TRBJ2-7 gives the full variable domain: DGGITQSPKYLFRKEGQNVTLSCEQNLNHDAMYWYRQDPGQGLRLIYYSQIVNDFQKGDIAEGYSVSREKKESFPLTVTSAQKNPTAFYLCASSITSGSLADEQYFGPGTRLTVT.

The CDR3 is CASSAGTGVGYTF. As DNA, the CDR3 is TGTGCCAGCAGCGCGGGGACAGGGGTTGGCTACACCTTC. This chain links TRBV7-3 with TRBJ1-2; 10 bases are a match to TRBD1. Per the germline V gene, CDR1 is SGHTA and CDR2 is FQGTGA. J gave up 7 bases and V 5 bases, and 4 bases lay outside the gene matches. The CDR3 extends over 13 amino acids.

This rearrangement joins TRBV19 to TRBJ2-4; the match to TRBD2 covers 8 bases. The CDR3 consists of 12 residues. Germline values: CDR1 LNHDA, CDR2 SQIVND (reference sequence). V was clipped by 8 bases and J by 13 bases; unmatched bases: 10. The CDR3 here is CASGLAAGGQYF. CDR3 DNA sequence: TGTGCCAGTGGACTGGCGGCGGGAGGACAGTACTTC.

The chain joins TRBV19 to TRBJ1-2, with TRBD1 matching over 7 bases. CDR1 and CDR2 from the germline V gene are LNHDA and SQIVND (reference sequence). The CDR3 loop spans 14 amino acids. V was pared by 9 bases and J by 7 bases, with 14 bases of the junction left unmatched. The CDR3 region is CASRDQGGSLGYTF. In DNA, the CDR3 is TGTGCCAGCCGAGATCAGGGGGGAAGTCTTGGCTACACCTTC. Supplemented by reference TRBV19 and TRBJ1-2, the full variable domain reads DGGITQSPKYLFRKEGQNVTLSCEQNLNHDAMYWYRQDPGQGLRLIYYSQIVNDFQKGDIAEGYSVSREKKESFPLTVTSAQKNPTAFYLCASRDQGGSLGYTFGSGTRLTVV.

V is TRBV20-1 and J is TRBJ1-2, with D perhaps TRBD1 (6 bases). Germline V gene sequence: CDR1 DFQATT, CDR2 SNEGSKA (reference sequence). This CDR3 has 15 residues. V lost 3 bases and J 0 bases, leaving 14 bases between the germline ends. The CDR3 nucleotides are TGCAGTGCTAGTCCCGTGGGGGGCCCTAACTATGGCTACACCTTC. Protein product: CSASPVGGPNYGYTF.

V and J are TRBV20-1 and TRBJ2-5; 7 nucleotides agree with TRBD1. Germline-derived CDR1 and CDR2 are DFQATT and SNEGSKA (reference sequence). V shed 3 bases and J 3 bases; nucleotides not matched to a gene: 7. The CDR3 is 14 amino acids. The CDR3 sequence is CSASRTGNEETQYF. Written as DNA, the CDR3 is TGCAGTGCTAGTAGGACAGGTAACGAAGAGACCCAGTACTTC.

The chain combines TRBV7-2 with TRBJ1-5; D not resolved. Germline V gives CDR1 SGHTA, CDR2 FQGNSA. The germline V and J ends were trimmed by 2 bases and 0 bases, with 11 bases remaining between them. The CDR3 is 16 residues long. CDR3 nucleotides: TGTGCCAGCAGCTTAAGGGTAATCAGTAGCAATCAGCCCCAGCATTTT. The encoded protein is CASSLRVISSNQPQHF.

This clone is a singleton in its sample. V gene TRBV28 combines with J gene TRBJ2-1; 9 bases map to TRBD2. The V and J ends lost 2 bases and 9 bases, in that order; junction bases with no gene match: 8. CDR1 and CDR2 (germline): MDHEN, SYDVKM. The CDR3 has 15 residues. The chain's CDR3 is CASSLSSGSWVEQFF. The CDR3 DNA reads TGTGCCAGCAGTTTAAGTAGCGGGAGTTGGGTTGAGCAGTTCTTC.